These 30 T cell receptor beta chains came from one sample sequenced in a study of T cell repertoires in cytomegalovirus infection (dated by TCRdb to about 2019). TCRdb shows the sequencer as Illumina HiSeq 1500. Clones were called with MiXCR by TCRdb after fastp trimmed the public reads at Q25, and only in-frame beta chains were retained. Merged by CDR3 protein, the rows form single entries marked with the most common genes and DNA. The sample yields 150,000 to 200,000 distinct CDR3 sequences; 15% to 20% were counted once. Clones ranked in the top ten supply around 2.7% of the sample. Sequenced input: PBMCs. All receptors derive from a human donor in good health (CMV status not recorded). Some clones in this sample may be carry-over from other donors' samples.

This clonotype has only a few counts. The rearrangement uses TRBV2 and TRBJ1-6; D ambiguous. This CDR3 is built from 15 residues. Germline lookup yields CDR1 SNHLY and CDR2 FYNNEI. Trimming took 5 bases from V and 7 from J, leaving 15 bases between them. The CDR3 DNA reads as TGTGCCAGCAGTCCGCAAAGGGTGGGGAATTCACCCCTCCACTTT. Protein product: CASSPQRVGNSPLHF.

J is TRBJ1-2 and V is TRBV6-2 or TRBV6-3; 8 nucleotides agree with TRBD1. The CDR3 totals 15 residues. The V gene's germline CDR1 is MNHEY and CDR2 SVGEGT. The V segment lost 6 bases and the J segment 8 bases; nucleotides outside the gene matches: 14. The CDR3 region has the DNA TGTGCCAGCAGCCACGGACAGGGTTGGTCGAGGGGCTACACCTTC. This encodes CASSHGQGWSRGYTF.

This chain connects TRBV20-1 to TRBJ1-1, with TRBD1 matching 9 bases. V was clipped by 3 bases and J by 6 bases; unmatched bases: 8. The CDR3 sequence is 14 residues long. The germline CDR1 and CDR2 sequences are DFQATT and SNEGSKA (reference sequence). The CDR3 reads CSASPGQGKAEAFF. Written as DNA, the CDR3 is TGCAGTGCTAGCCCCGGACAGGGGAAGGCTGAAGCTTTCTTT.

This clonotype has at least ten counts. This chain uses TRBV25-1 with TRBJ1-5, with D possibly TRBD1 on 5 matching bases. The CDR3 contains 17 residues. Trimming took off 3 bases at V and 7 bases at J, with 22 bases between the two ends. Germline values: CDR1 MGHDK, CDR2 SYGVNS. The chain's CDR3 is CASSDSSRTGLGQPQHF. The CDR3 DNA is TGTGCCAGCAGTGACTCCTCCCGGACGGGACTGGGGCAGCCCCAGCATTTT.

The chain couples TRBV5-1 to TRBJ1-2, with a tentative D call TRBD1 (5 bases). The CDR3 length is 15 residues. V was shortened by 0 bases and J by 4 bases, with 13 bases between the two germline ends. The germline V gene encodes CDR1 SGHRS and CDR2 YFSETQ. The CDR3 nucleotides read TGCGCCAGCAGCTTGGCCGGGGCCACGCCCTATGGCTACACCTTC. Encoded protein: CASSLAGATPYGYTF. The full variable domain, with the rest looked up from reference TRBV5-1 and TRBJ1-2, is KAGVTQTPRYLIKTRGQQVTLSCSPISGHRSVSWYQQTPGQGLQFLFEYFSETQRNKGNFPGRFSGRQFSNSRSEMNVSTLELGDSALYLCASSLAGATPYGYTFGSGTRLTVV.

This clonotype was recorded a few times. The chain recombines TRBV28 with TRBJ1-5; D is unresolved. This CDR3 comprises 14 residues. Germline values: CDR1 MDHEN, CDR2 SYDVKM. Trimming took off 1 base at V and 7 bases at J, with 11 bases between the two ends. The CDR3 DNA sequence: TGTGCCAGCAGTTTATCGGAGGTTATGCAGCCCCAGCATTTT. This encodes CASSLSEVMQPQHF.

As concerns this clonotype: This may be a read error, as it is one base from a much larger clone. The chain combines TRBV11-2 with TRBJ2-1, with 8 bases lining up with TRBD2. V was clipped by 6 bases and J by 3 bases; unmatched bases: 19. This CDR3 spans 19 amino acids. The germline V gene has CDR1 SGHAT and CDR2 FQNNGV. DNA of the CDR3: TGTGCCAGCAGTCACACAGCGGGGGACACTTGGACCCTCTACAATGAGCAGTTCTTC. Its translation is CASSHTAGDTWTLYNEQFF.

This clonotype has more than one count but fewer than ten. The CDR3 region has the DNA TGTGCCAGCAGCTCGGGACTAGCGGGGGGGCCGGGCACAGATACGCAGTATTTT. Amino acids: CASSSGLAGGPGTDTQYF. This chain uses TRBV13 with TRBJ2-3; the match to TRBD2 covers 16 bases. The V segment lost 4 bases and the J segment 1 base; nucleotides outside the gene matches: 5. The V gene's germline CDR1 is PRHDT and CDR2 FYEKMQ (reference sequence). There are 18 residues in the CDR3.

Regarding this clonotype: With a much larger clone just one base away, this may be a read error. J is TRBJ2-7 and V is TRBV7-3, with a weak D call TRBD1 (5 bases). CDR3 length: 17 amino acids. Trimming cost V 5 bases and J 2 bases, with 22 bases left between them. Looked up from germline, CDR1 is SGHTA and CDR2 is FQGTGA. The CDR3 DNA is TGTGCCAGCAGCAAACGCCCGGTGTTCGGCAGGGCCTACGAGCAGTACTTC. It codes for CASSKRPVFGRAYEQYF.

The gene calls are TRBV19 and TRBJ2-3; 8 bases are a match to TRBD2. J was trimmed by 2 bases and V by 8 bases; bases with no gene match: 6. The germline V gene has CDR1 LNHDA and CDR2 SQIVND (reference sequence). The CDR3 runs to 14 residues. The CDR3 region is CASSERGNTDTQYF. CDR3 DNA sequence: TGTGCCAGTTCAGAGCGGGGGAACACAGATACGCAGTATTTT.

This chain joins TRBV29-1 and TRBJ1-1, with 7 bases aligning to TRBD1. Per germline, CDR1 SQVTM and CDR2 ANQGSEA. The length of the CDR3 is 12 residues. V lost 3 bases to trimming and J lost 6 bases; unmatched junction nucleotides: 4. The CDR3 DNA follows: TGCAGCGTTGAGGAGGGGGCGGCTGAAGCTTTCTTT. This encodes CSVEEGAAEAFF.

This clonotype occurred many times. The J gene is TRBJ2-2, the V gene TRBV19; D assignment may be TRBD1 or TRBD2 (5 bases each). Germline-derived CDR1 and CDR2 are LNHDA and SQIVND (reference sequence). Trimming left V 3 bases short and J 2 bases short, with 22 bases between. The CDR3 is made up of 19 amino acids. The CDR3 protein is CASSMRGGGRQANTGELFF. In DNA form, the CDR3 reads TGTGCCAGTAGTATGAGGGGTGGAGGCCGACAAGCAAACACCGGGGAGCTGTTTTTT.

This chain connects TRBV7-9 to TRBJ2-2; D ambiguous. Germline V gene data show CDR1 as SEHNR and CDR2 as FQNEAQ (reference sequence). The CDR3 has 15 amino acids. V was trimmed by 5 bases and J by 1 base, leaving 11 bases between them. The CDR3 nucleotides read TGTGCCAGCAGCCGTCCCCTAGGGAACACCGGGGAGCTGTTTTTT. It codes for CASSRPLGNTGELFF.

This clonotype came up many times. The rearrangement joins TRBV7-8 to TRBJ2-7; the match to TRBD2 covers 13 bases. CDR3 length equals 17 residues. Looked up from germline, CDR1 is SGHVS and CDR2 is FQNEAQ. After removal of 6 bases from V and 0 bases from J, the junction contained 8 bases not matched to a gene. The CDR3 region is CASSPGLAGASSYEQYF. In DNA, the CDR3 is TGTGCCAGCAGTCCTGGACTAGCGGGGGCCAGCTCCTACGAGCAGTACTTC.

This clonotype was seen a single time. V is TRBV11-2 and J is TRBJ1-5; possible D gene TRBD1, 5 bases. This CDR3 spans 16 amino acids. Germline V gene lookup returns CDR1 SGHAT and CDR2 FQNNGV. Deletions cut 4 bases from V and 6 bases from J, with 19 bases between. DNA of the CDR3: TGTGCCAGCAGCTCCGCCTCACAGGCCCCTGGTCAGCCCCAGCATTTT. Protein: CASSSASQAPGQPQHF.

This clonotype was seen more than once but under ten times. The chain employs TRBV2 and TRBJ2-3; D unclear. Trimming removed 6 bases from V and 4 bases from J, with 11 bases in between. Germline-derived CDR1 and CDR2 are SNHLY and FYNNEI. The CDR3 consists of 13 residues. CDR3 coding DNA: TGTGCCAGCAGCCCGGTTTACGCAGATACGCAGTATTTT. This codes for CASSPVYADTQYF.

V usage is TRBV15 and J usage is TRBJ2-2; D remains ambiguous. There are 15 residues in the CDR3. V lost 2 bases and J 7 bases, leaving 14 bases between the germline ends. Germline lookup yields CDR1 LNHNV and CDR2 YYDKDF (reference sequence). This CDR3 reads CATSRQPKSIGELFF. In DNA form, the CDR3 reads TGTGCCACCAGCAGACAACCGAAGTCTATCGGGGAGCTGTTTTTT.

V is TRBV5-4 and J is TRBJ2-1; TRBD1 is a possible D gene (6 bases). V was trimmed by 2 bases and J by 7 bases, leaving 13 bases between them. Germline V lookup: CDR1 SGHNT, CDR2 YYREEE (reference sequence). The CDR3 is made up of 14 amino acids. CDR3: CASSFPLGGNEQFF. The DNA for the CDR3 is TGTGCCAGCAGCTTCCCCCTAGGGGGAAATGAGCAGTTCTTC.

Details on this clonotype: Just one base apart from a much larger clone, this may be a read error. The chain recombines TRBV7-2 with TRBJ2-7, with D perhaps TRBD1 (5 bases). In germline, CDR1 is SGHTA, CDR2 FQGNSA. The CDR3 covers 13 residues. The CDR3 sequence: CASSLEQAYERYF. The DNA of the CDR3 is TGTGCCAGCAGCTTAGAACAGGCCTACGAGCGGTACTTC.

This clonotype was picked up a small number of times. This sequence joins TRBV3-1 and TRBJ1-2, with unresolved D. V was shortened by 4 bases and J by 7 bases, with 16 bases between the two germline ends. The CDR3 sequence is 14 residues long. CDR1 is LGHDT and CDR2 is YNNKEL in the germline V gene (reference sequence). CDR3 coding DNA: TGTGCCAGCAGCCCTGGAGGGAGGGTACTTGGCTACACCTTC. Amino acid sequence: CASSPGGRVLGYTF. The full variable domain, its missing parts supplied by reference TRBV3-1 and TRBJ1-2, is DTAVSQTPKYLVTQMGNDKSIKCEQNLGHDTMYWYKQDSKKFLKIMFSYNNKELIINETVPNRFSPKSPDKAHLNLHINSLELGDSAVYFCASSPGGRVLGYTFGSGTRLTVV.

At least ten counts were recorded for this clonotype. The genes are TRBV6-5 and TRBJ2-1; 7 bases line up with TRBD1. The CDR3 contains 12 residues. Trimming cost V 8 bases and J 9 bases; bases outside gene matches: 7. In germline, CDR1 is MNHEY, CDR2 SVGAGI. CDR3 sequence reads: CASQGELSEQFF. Written as DNA, the CDR3 is TGTGCCAGCCAGGGGGAGCTTTCTGAGCAGTTCTTC.

Only a few counts were recorded for this clonotype. The CDR3 is CASSPLETILAGNIQYF. CDR3 nucleotides: TGTGCCAGCAGCCCGCTGGAGACCATACTAGCGGGAAACATTCAGTACTTC. This chain uses TRBV9 with TRBJ2-4; TRBD2 matches 9 bases. The CDR3 runs 17 residues. The germline V gene has CDR1 SGDLS and CDR2 YYNGEE. J gave up 6 bases and V 4 bases, and 14 bases lay outside the gene matches.

The chain recombines TRBV7-9 with TRBJ2-7, with D perhaps given as TRBD1 or TRBD2 (5 bases each). Trimming removed 7 bases at V and 2 bases at J, with 15 bases between. CDR1 is SEHNR, CDR2 FQNEAQ, per germline (reference sequence). The CDR3 covers 14 residues. The CDR3: CASTPAEGTYEQYF. In DNA form, the CDR3 reads TGTGCCAGCACTCCGGCAGAGGGGACCTACGAGCAGTACTTC.

The V call is TRBV28, the J call TRBJ2-7; 8 nucleotides align to TRBD1. V was pared by 10 bases and J by 3 bases, with 17 bases of the junction left unmatched. This CDR3 spans 16 amino acids. In germline, CDR1 is MDHEN, CDR2 SYDVKM. CDR3 loop: CATHPSSRTGIYEQYF. For the CDR3, the DNA is TGTGCCACCCACCCCTCTTCAAGGACAGGGATCTACGAGCAGTACTTC.

A remark on this clonotype: One junction end does not reproduce the germline sequence, and a read error may be involved. The chain links TRBV7-6 to TRBJ2-1; perhaps TRBD1 as D (5 bases). This CDR3 spans 16 amino acids. The germline gives CDR1 SGHVS, CDR2 FNYEAQ. The CDR3 nucleotides read TGTGCCAGCAGCTTAATCACCCAGGGATCCTTCAATGAGCAGTTCTTC. Residues: CASSLITQGSFNEQFF.

This clonotype was found a few times. This sequence joins TRBV7-2 and TRBJ2-3; 9 nucleotides align to TRBD2. CDR1 and CDR2 (germline): SGHTA, FQGNSA. With 4 bases clipped from V and 0 bases from J, the junction kept 11 bases outside the gene matches. This CDR3 has 18 residues. The CDR3 region is CASSSTSSGRRSTDTQYF. The CDR3 DNA reads TGTGCCAGCAGCTCCACCTCAAGCGGGAGGAGGAGCACAGATACGCAGTATTTT.

This clonotype has more than one count but fewer than ten. This chain joins TRBV7-2 and TRBJ2-7; 7 bases agree with TRBD2. The CDR3 consists of 13 residues. V gave up 6 bases and J gave up 6 bases; unmatched junction bases: 8. The V gene's germline CDR1 is SGHTA and CDR2 FQGNSA. The CDR3: CASSPPGGSEQYF. The CDR3 DNA reads TGTGCCAGCAGTCCACCGGGCGGGAGCGAGCAGTACTTC.

This chain connects TRBV2 to TRBJ2-2; tentative D call: TRBD1 (6 bases). Trimming pared 8 bases from V and 4 bases from J, leaving 14 bases between. From germline, CDR1 is SNHLY and CDR2 FYNNEI. The CDR3 has 14 residues. The CDR3 nucleotides are TGTGCCAGCGGACGTTTGGACAGCACCGGGGAGCTGTTTTTT. It is translated as CASGRLDSTGELFF.

This clonotype was recorded at least ten times. The V and J genes are TRBV6-1 and TRBJ2-5; TRBD1 matches at 8 bases. V lost 10 bases to trimming and J lost 9 bases; unmatched junction nucleotides: 7. The CDR3 loop spans 11 amino acids. CDR1 is MNHNS and CDR2 is SASEGT in the germline V gene. Here the CDR3 DNA reads TGTGCCACTATCGACAGGGGCGCCCAGTACTTC. It codes for CATIDRGAQYF.

This clonotype was counted only a few times. The chain carries TRBV28 and TRBJ2-7; 9 nucleotides agree with TRBD1. Germline V gives CDR1 MDHEN, CDR2 SYDVKM. Trimming removed 6 bases from V and 6 bases from J; junction bases left unmatched: 9. CDR3 length: 14 residues. The CDR3 DNA is TGTGCCAGCAGGGTACCGGGACAGGGTTCCGAGCAGTACTTC. It codes for CASRVPGQGSEQYF. Looking up the rest from reference TRBV28 and TRBJ2-7 gives the full variable domain: DVKVTQSSRYLVKRTGEKVFLECVQDMDHENMFWYRQDPGLGLRLIYFSYDVKMKEKGDIPEGYSVSREKKERFSLILESASTNQTSMYLCASRVPGQGSEQYFGPGTRLTVT.